A selection of T cell receptor beta chains follows, all from one sample in a study of human T cells and chemical hapten exposure. MiXCR, applied by TCRdb to the 5' RACE reads, yields one record per CDR3 protein. Seen here are approximately 80,000 distinct CDR3 sequences, more than 15% observed once, and the top ten hold almost 7%. The receptors were sampled from a female donor in good health. Both conserved end residues are part of each CDR3. D genes are given only for firm matches. Clone size is stated in some rows and not others, as once, few, many or a class when expanded.

D gene	V gene	J gene	clone size	CDR3 DNA	CDR3 protein
-	TRBV5-1	TRBJ1-1	-	TGCGCCAGCAGCTTGTATGGGGTGGCGAACACTGAAGCTTTCTTT	CASSLYGVANTEAFF
-	TRBV2	TRBJ1-1	many	TGTGCCAGCAGAGGACAATTGTTGAACACTGAAGCTTTCTTT	CASRGQLLNTEAFF
TRBD2	TRBV12-3/TRBV12-4	TRBJ2-1	few	TGTGCCAGCAGTTTACCCCCTAGCGGGGGGAGCTCCTACAATGAGCAGTTCTTC	CASSLPPSGGSSYNEQFF
-	TRBV6-5	TRBJ2-7	-	TGTGCCAGCGGTCCCGGGACTCAGACCTACGAGCAGTACTTC	CASGPGTQTYEQYF
TRBD1	TRBV28	TRBJ1-2	-	TGTGCCAGCAGTCCTCGGACAGGGAAGGTTTACTATGGCTACACCTTC	CASSPRTGKVYYGYTF
TRBD2	TRBV5-6	TRBJ2-4	few	TGTGCCAGCAGCTTGATCCCACCGGCGGCTAGCGGGGGTGGTTTAGCCAAAAACATTCAGTACTTC	CASSLIPPAASGGGLAKNIQYF
-	TRBV5-1	TRBJ1-1	-	TGCGCCAGCAGCTTGATACAGGGGAACACTGAAGCTTTCTTT	CASSLIQGNTEAFF
-	TRBV11-2	TRBJ1-1	-	TGTGCCAGCAGCTCCAGTCCAGCTACGAACACTGAAGCTTTCTTT	CASSSSPATNTEAFF
TRBD1	TRBV28	TRBJ1-1	-	TGTGCCAGCAGCTTGGGACAGAGGAACACTGAAGCTTTCTTT	CASSLGQRNTEAFF
-	TRBV7-2	TRBJ2-5	-	TGTGCCAGCAGCTTATTCGGGGCTAACCAAGAGACCCAGTACTTC	CASSLFGANQETQYF
-	TRBV25-1	TRBJ2-3	few	TGTGCCAGCAGTCGGAGCGGATTTTACACAGATACGCAGTATTTT	CASSRSGFYTDTQYF
-	TRBV9	TRBJ1-1	-	TGTGCCAGCAGCGTAGGGGGCCGCACTGAAGCTTTCTTT	CASSVGGRTEAFF
-	TRBV5-1	TRBJ2-2	-	TGCGCCAGCAGCTTCGGGACGCAGAACACCGGGGAGCTGTTTTTT	CASSFGTQNTGELFF
TRBD2	TRBV29-1	TRBJ2-3	many	TGCAGCGTTGAACCAGGGACTAGCGGTAGCACAGATACGCAGTATTTT	CSVEPGTSGSTDTQYF
TRBD1	TRBV5-1	TRBJ1-1	-	TGCGCCAGCAGGTCAGGGGGCATGAACACTGAAGCTTTCTTT	CASRSGGMNTEAFF
-	TRBV5-1	TRBJ2-2	-	TGCGCCAGCAGCTGGGTCCAGGACACCGGGGAGCTGTTTTTT	CASSWVQDTGELFF
-	TRBV2	TRBJ2-7	few	TGTGCCAGCGCCTCAGACCGGCACTCCTACGAGCAGTACTTC	CASASDRHSYEQYF
-	TRBV7-2	TRBJ2-3	-	TGTGCCAGCAGCCTCGATAGCGGCACAGATACGCAGTATTTT	CASSLDSGTDTQYF
TRBD2	TRBV29-1	TRBJ2-7	-	TGCAGCGTCACCAGCGGGAGTCTCGACGAGCAGTACTTC	CSVTSGSLDEQYF
-	TRBV5-4	TRBJ1-1	once	TGTGCCAGCAGCCCTAGTTACGGGGGAACGTCTGAAGCTTTCTTT	CASSPSYGGTSEAFF
-	TRBV6-2/TRBV6-3	TRBJ1-6	-	TGTGCCAGCAGTTACTCTGGCAGCGGACCCCTCCACTTT	CASSYSGSGPLHF
-	TRBV7-7	TRBJ2-2	few	TGTGCTAGCAGCTTATCATTGGGCGGGGAGCTGTTTTTT	CASSLSLGGELFF
-	TRBV29-1	TRBJ2-1	-	TGCAGCGTTGACATGGACAAGAGCTCCTACAATGAGCAGTTCTTC	CSVDMDKSSYNEQFF
-	TRBV7-2	TRBJ2-3	few	TGTGCCAGCAGTCTCAGTTCGGTACTCACCACAGATACGCAGTATTTT	CASSLSSVLTTDTQYF
TRBD2	TRBV12-3/TRBV12-4	TRBJ2-1	-	TGTGCCAGCAGTTTAGGGACTAGCGGGACGAATGAGCAGTTCTTC	CASSLGTSGTNEQFF
-	TRBV30	TRBJ1-1	-	TGTGCCTGGACCACGGGGAGTGGGACTGAAGCTTTCTTT	CAWTTGSGTEAFF
TRBD2	TRBV7-2	TRBJ2-5	few	TGTGCCAGCTGCGGGGGGGTAAGAGAGACCCAGTACTTC	CASCGGVRETQYF
-	TRBV12-3/TRBV12-4	TRBJ2-7	-	TGTGCCAGCAGATACGTGCAGGGCGAGCAGTACTTC	CASRYVQGEQYF
-	TRBV6-5	TRBJ1-1	few	TGTGCCAGCAGTTCGCATCAGGGTGTCGGGGAAGCTTTCTTT	CASSSHQGVGEAFF
TRBD2	TRBV29-1	TRBJ2-1	-	TGCAGCGTTGAAAGCGGGGCTGTTGGTGAGCAGTTCTTC	CSVESGAVGEQFF
-	TRBV20-1	TRBJ2-3	-	TGCAGTGCTAGAATGGGACTGACAATCACAGATACGCAGTATTTT	CSARMGLTITDTQYF
-	TRBV19	TRBJ1-5	few	TGTGCCAGTAGTCCTCTGACAGGCGGGGGCAATCAGCCCCAGCATTTT	CASSPLTGGGNQPQHF
-	TRBV5-6	TRBJ2-7	-	TGTGCCAGCAGTCCCAGAGGGGACTCCTACGAGCAGTACTTC	CASSPRGDSYEQYF
-	TRBV5-6	TRBJ2-6	-	TGTGCCAGCAGGTCGTGGCGGTCCTCCCCCTCTGGGGCCAACGTCCTGACTTTC	CASRSWRSSPSGANVLTF
-	TRBV6-5	TRBJ1-6	few	TGTGCCAGCAGTTACGGGGAGGTATATTCACCCCTCCACTTT	CASSYGEVYSPLHF
-	TRBV6-6	TRBJ1-5	-	TGTGCCAGCAGTTACCCGGACCCCGCGGGGGAAAATCAGCCCCAGCATTTT	CASSYPDPAGENQPQHF
-	TRBV28	TRBJ1-2	few	TGTGCCAGCAGTTTAGGAGGCGTCTCTGGGGGTGGCTACACCTTC	CASSLGGVSGGGYTF
-	TRBV6-1	TRBJ1-5	-	TGTGCCAGCAGTGGACAATTAACAGGGAATGTGAATCAGCCCCAGCATTTT	CASSGQLTGNVNQPQHF
-	TRBV18	TRBJ1-1	few	TGTGCCAGCTCACCACCAGGAAACACTGAAGCTTTCTTT	CASSPPGNTEAFF
TRBD2	TRBV18	TRBJ2-7	-	TGTGCCAGCTCAGCGACTAGCGGACGCAACGAGCAGTACTTC	CASSATSGRNEQYF
-	TRBV15	TRBJ2-1	-	TGTGCCACCAGCAGAGATAAGTTCAGGGTTGAGCAGTTCTTC	CATSRDKFRVEQFF